These 21 T cell receptor beta chains were all obtained from the same sample, sequenced in a study of T cell responses to AZD1222 COVID-19 vaccine (dated by TCRdb to the early 2020s). Libraries were made using the immunoSEQ multiplex PCR assay. Entries here come from immuneACCESS through TCRdb and include only in-frame sequences with V and J called. Some clones fail to appear in such tables; in the studies checked, an unresolved V gene covers under half of the shortfall, and the cause of the remainder is unknown. The sample profile shows more than 100,000 clones; less than 90% of them were found once. The ten largest clones add up to approximately 2.4% of the sample. Interpreted using the paper, the time point label stands for: baseline before first vaccination. Material: peripheral blood, obtained on day 0 of AZD1222 vaccination. These receptors all stem from an adult in good health.

The gene calls are TRBV9 and TRBJ2-1; D is uncertain. Germline-derived CDR1 and CDR2 are SGDLS and YYNGEE. This CDR3 contains 15 residues. Trimming removed 0 bases at V and 9 bases at J, with 16 bases between. CDR3 region: CASSVGGSVSGEQFF. The CDR3 DNA reads TGTGCCAGCAGCGTAGGGGGATCAGTTTCGGGTGAGCAGTTCTTC.

The chain carries TRBV29-1 and TRBJ2-1; 11 bases line up with TRBD2. Trimming cost V 5 bases and J 6 bases; bases outside gene matches: 6. CDR1 is SQVTM, CDR2 ANQGSEA, per germline. The CDR3 loop spans 14 amino acids. CDR3 sequence (DNA): TGCAGCGTTTTGACTAGCGGGATCTTCAATGAGCAGTTCTTC. It translates to CSVLTSGIFNEQFF.

The J gene is TRBJ2-1, the V gene TRBV5-1; the match to TRBD2 covers 8 bases. Germline V CDR1 and CDR2: SGHRS, YFSETQ. This CDR3 comprises 14 residues. V gave up 7 bases and J gave up 5 bases; unmatched junction bases: 8. DNA for the CDR3: TGCGCCAGCCACTCGGGACTAGATGACAATGAGCAGTTCTTC. Translating gives CASHSGLDDNEQFF.

Here the CDR3 DNA reads TGTGCCAGCAGCCAAGATGGTCGGCAGGGGGGGGAAAAACTGTTTTTT. Protein product: CASSQDGRQGGEKLFF. The chain carries TRBV3-1 (or the pseudogene TRBV3-2) and TRBJ1-4; 7 bases fit TRBD1. Germline V gene lookup returns CDR1 LGHDT and CDR2 YNNKEL (reference sequence). The CDR3 covers 16 residues. V was clipped by 0 bases and J by 8 bases; unmatched bases: 9.

This chain uses TRBV10-1 with TRBJ2-1, with 9 positions matching TRBD1. The trim removed 5 bases at V and 8 bases at J, leaving 16 bases unmatched. Germline CDR1 reads WNHNN; CDR2 reads SYGVQD (reference sequence). The CDR3 is made up of 17 amino acids. The DNA of the CDR3 is TGCGCCAGCAGTTTAAAACGACCGGGACAGGGTAAGGATGAGCAGTTCTTC. The encoded protein is CASSLKRPGQGKDEQFF.

The rearrangement links TRBV11-3 to TRBJ2-2, with D possibly TRBD2 on 5 matching bases. Germline CDR1 and CDR2: SGHNT and YENEEA. V was cut by 1 base and J by 6 bases, with 12 bases left in between. This CDR3 is 15 amino acids long. The CDR3 DNA follows: TGTGCCAGCAGCTTAGGGGCCTTCGGGGCCGGGGAGCTGTTTTTT. This gives the protein CASSLGAFGAGELFF.

This chain connects TRBV7-3 to TRBJ1-1; perhaps TRBD1 as D (5 bases). This CDR3 contains 17 residues. Trimming pared 2 bases from V and 0 bases from J, leaving 16 bases between. Germline V gene lookup returns CDR1 SGHTA and CDR2 FQGTGA. The chain's CDR3 is CASSLAGTLGMNTEAFF. CDR3 nucleotide sequence: TGTGCCAGCAGCTTAGCCGGGACCCTGGGGATGAACACTGAAGCTTTCTTT.

The rearrangement uses TRBV28 and TRBJ1-4; 8 nucleotides align to TRBD1. After removal of 5 bases from V and 10 bases from J, the junction contained 12 bases not matched to a gene. The CDR3 is 15 residues long. CDR1 and CDR2 from the germline V gene are MDHEN and SYDVKM. The CDR3 region has the DNA TGTGCCAGCAGTCAGCGGACAGGGCGGTGGGGAAAACTGTTTTTT. Encoded protein: CASSQRTGRWGKLFF.

The chain carries TRBV18 and TRBJ1-2; a weak D match, TRBD1 (5 bases). V was clipped by 2 bases and J by 8 bases, with 12 bases between them. CDR1 and CDR2 from the germline V gene are KGHSH and LQKENI. This CDR3 spans 13 amino acids. The CDR3 nucleotides are TGTGCCAGCTCACCAGTTGCAGGGCAAGGCTACACCTTC. Translation gives CASSPVAGQGYTF. The full variable domain, in which reference TRBV18 and TRBJ1-2 provide the parts outside the CDR3, is NAGVMQNPRHLVRRRGQEARLRCSPMKGHSHVYWYRQLPEEGLKFMVYLQKENIIDESGMPKERFSAEFPKEGPSILRIQQVVRGDSAAYFCASSPVAGQGYTFGSGTRLTVV.

The chain is built from TRBV5-1 and TRBJ1-1; D unresolved. The V end was cut by 3 bases, the J end by 1 base, with 16 bases between. This CDR3 contains 16 residues. Germline CDR1 reads SGHRS; CDR2 reads YFSETQ. The CDR3: CASSSGPPVGNTEAFF. In nucleotides, the CDR3 is TGCGCCAGCAGCTCCGGGCCCCCGGTGGGGAACACTGAAGCTTTCTTT.

The chain joins TRBV6-4 to TRBJ2-3; no definite D call. This CDR3 has 14 residues. Germline values: CDR1 MRHNA, CDR2 SNTAGT. V dropped 4 bases and J dropped 1 base, with 9 bases sitting between them. The chain's CDR3 is CASSARSGTDTQYF. CDR3 nucleotides: TGTGCCAGCAGTGCCCGTTCCGGCACAGATACGCAGTATTTT.

This chain joins TRBV5-1 and TRBJ2-5; D gene ambiguous. Trimming pared 1 base from V and 0 bases from J, leaving 4 bases between. The CDR3 runs 13 residues. In germline, CDR1 is SGHRS, CDR2 YFSETQ. The CDR3: CASSLSNQETQYF. DNA of the CDR3: TGCGCCAGCAGCTTGAGTAACCAAGAGACCCAGTACTTC. The full variable domain, completed using reference TRBV5-1 and TRBJ2-5, is KAGVTQTPRYLIKTRGQQVTLSCSPISGHRSVSWYQQTPGQGLQFLFEYFSETQRNKGNFPGRFSGRQFSNSRSEMNVSTLELGDSALYLCASSLSNQETQYFGPGTRLLVL.

This chain connects TRBV6-5 to TRBJ2-7, with D hard to call. V was clipped by 8 bases and J by 0 bases, with 17 bases between them. The CDR3 has 15 residues. In germline, CDR1 is MNHEY, CDR2 SVGAGI. The CDR3, as DNA: TGTGCCAGCTCCGCCGACTGGGCACTCTCCTACGAGCAGTACTTC. Translating it yields CASSADWALSYEQYF.

Only a few counts were recorded for this clone. J is TRBJ2-7 and V is TRBV6-5; 8 nucleotides match TRBD1. The CDR3 consists of 14 residues. Germline trimming cut 7 bases from V and 2 bases from J; bases unmatched to any gene: 7. CDR1 MNHEY and CDR2 SVGAGI come from the germline V gene. The CDR3 is CASIDTGGTYEQYF. The CDR3 DNA follows: TGTGCCAGCATCGATACAGGGGGGACCTACGAGCAGTACTTC.

The chain has TRBV6-5 and TRBJ2-2; no clear D gene. The CDR3 is 13 amino acids. CDR1 and CDR2 (germline): MNHEY, SVGAGI. The V end was cut by 5 bases, the J end by 3 bases, with 7 bases between. CDR3 protein: CASSMSYTGELFF. The CDR3 nucleotides are TGTGCCAGCAGTATGAGCTACACCGGGGAGCTGTTTTTT.

In its sample, this clone was seen once. This sequence joins TRBV6-1 and TRBJ2-1; unclear D gene. V dropped 9 bases and J dropped 0 bases, with 12 bases sitting between them. This CDR3 comprises 14 residues. Germline assignment: CDR1 MNHNS and CDR2 SASEGT. Written as DNA, the CDR3 is TGTGCCAGTGTGCCTAGAAACTCCTACAATGAGCAGTTCTTC. Residues: CASVPRNSYNEQFF.

The chain recombines TRBV4-1 with TRBJ1-6, with D tentatively TRBD1 (5 bases). This CDR3 has 18 amino acids. The germline V and J ends were trimmed by 1 base and 0 bases, with 13 bases remaining between them. CDR1 and CDR2 (germline): MGHRA, YSYEKL. In DNA form, the CDR3 reads TGCGCCAGCAGCCAAGCGCTCGGGGGGAGCTCCTATAATTCACCCCTCCACTTT. Translated, it gives CASSQALGGSSYNSPLHF.

The V gene is TRBV4-1, the J gene TRBJ1-1; D might be TRBD1 (6 bases). Trimming pared 4 bases from V and 1 base from J, leaving 7 bases between. The CDR3 covers 13 residues. The germline V gene encodes CDR1 MGHRA and CDR2 YSYEKL. In nucleotides, the CDR3 is TGCGCCAGCAGCCCGGGACAGAACACTGAAGCTTTCTTT. It is translated as CASSPGQNTEAFF.

J is TRBJ1-3 and V is TRBV24-1; D ambiguous. The CDR3 length is 13 residues. V was clipped by 3 bases and J by 5 bases, with 7 bases between them. Germline V lookup: CDR1 KGHDR, CDR2 SFDVKD. CDR3 nucleotides: TGTGCCACCAGTGATGGGGTTAGAAACACCATATATTTT. Protein product: CATSDGVRNTIYF.

The chain is built from TRBV30 and TRBJ1-6; D perhaps matches TRBD1 (5 bases). Germline CDR1 and CDR2: GTSNPN and SVGIG (reference sequence). The V gene lost 4 bases and the J gene lost 11 bases, with 15 bases spanning the gap. This CDR3 is 13 amino acids long. The CDR3 DNA reads TGTGCCTGGAAGCCAGGGAGTGCGACACCCCTCCACTTT. It translates to CAWKPGSATPLHF.

The rearrangement links TRBV3-1 (or the pseudogene TRBV3-2) to TRBJ2-1; a weak D match, TRBD2 (6 bases). This CDR3 is built from 16 residues. CDR1 LGHDT and CDR2 YNNKEL come from the germline V gene (reference sequence). V lost 1 base to trimming and J lost 3 bases, with 13 bases between them. CDR3 nucleotides: TGTGCCAGCAGCCAAGGGGGGAGGACCAACTACAATGAGCAGTTCTTC. The encoded protein is CASSQGGRTNYNEQFF.